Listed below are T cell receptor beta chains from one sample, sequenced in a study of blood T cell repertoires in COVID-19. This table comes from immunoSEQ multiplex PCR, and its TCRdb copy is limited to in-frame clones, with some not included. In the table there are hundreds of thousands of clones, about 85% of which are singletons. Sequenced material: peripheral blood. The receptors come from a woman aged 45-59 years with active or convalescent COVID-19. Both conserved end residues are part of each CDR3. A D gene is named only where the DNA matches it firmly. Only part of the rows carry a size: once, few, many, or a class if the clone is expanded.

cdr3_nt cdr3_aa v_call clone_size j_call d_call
TGTGCCACCAGTGATCCAGGGATTAACTATGGCTACACCTTC CATSDPGINYGYTF TRBV24-1 . TRBJ1-2 .
TGTGCCAGCAGCCGAGTGGGACAGGGGGGGACTGAAGCTTTCTTT CASSRVGQGGTEAFF TRBV3-1/TRBV3-2 . TRBJ1-1 TRBD1
TGTGCCACCAGCAGGGGAGCCTCCAATCAGCCCCAGCATTTT CATSRGASNQPQHF TRBV15 . TRBJ1-5 .
TGTGCCAGCAGCCCTGGGGGGGGACTAGGTATGAATGAGCAGTTCTTC CASSPGGGLGMNEQFF TRBV11-3 . TRBJ2-1 TRBD2
TGTGCCAGTCGTCCGGAGACGGGGGCTAGCGGTTTGCAGTACTTC CASRPETGASGLQYF TRBV2 . TRBJ2-7 .
TGTGCCAGCAGCGCACCTACTATATCCACAGATACGCAGTATTTT CASSAPTISTDTQYF TRBV7-8 . TRBJ2-3 .
TGTGCCAGCAGCCAAGGTTGGGGACTTAATGAAAAACTGTTTTTT CASSQGWGLNEKLFF TRBV3-1/TRBV3-2 . TRBJ1-4 .
TGTGCCAGCAGCCAAGATACCCGGGAGGATTTTTTAAACAATGAGCAGTTCTTC CASSQDTREDFLNNEQFF TRBV4-2 . TRBJ2-1 TRBD2
TGTGCCAGCAGCTTACCTCGCGGACTAGCGGGGACCTACGAGCAGTACTTC CASSLPRGLAGTYEQYF TRBV7-8 . TRBJ2-7 TRBD2
TGTGCCACCAGCAGAGGAGCGGGACAGGGGTCCGACGAGCAGTACTTC CATSRGAGQGSDEQYF TRBV15 . TRBJ2-7 TRBD1
TGTGCCAGTAGCCGAAGCGGAAACTCCTACAATGAGCAGTTCTTC CASSRSGNSYNEQFF TRBV19 . TRBJ2-1 .
TGTGCCAGCAGAGTATCCGGGACAGCCAATGGCTACACCTTC CASRVSGTANGYTF TRBV27 . TRBJ1-2 TRBD1
TGTGCCAGCACCTCGGGGGACCTCTCTGGGGCCAACGTCCTGACTTTC CASTSGDLSGANVLTF TRBV28 . TRBJ2-6 .
TGCGCCAGCAGCCAAGACCCCCTTTACTCTGGAAACACCATATATTTT CASSQDPLYSGNTIYF TRBV4-1 few TRBJ1-3 .
TGTGCCAGCAGCCAATTGGGACAGGGCAATCAGCCCCAGCATTTT CASSQLGQGNQPQHF TRBV16 . TRBJ1-5 TRBD1
TGTGCCAGCAGCTTTGGGCCCCTACCCTCCTATGGCTACACCTTC CASSFGPLPSYGYTF TRBV5-8 . TRBJ1-2 .
TGTGCCAGCAGTTCCTCGGGGGAAAGCTACAATGAGCAGTTCTTC CASSSSGESYNEQFF TRBV28 . TRBJ2-1 .
TGTGCCAGCAGCCCTCGGAGTACTGGAGAGACCCAGTACTTC CASSPRSTGETQYF TRBV11-2 . TRBJ2-5 .
TGCAGCGGGATGGACAGGGCCTACAATGAGCAGTTCTTC CSGMDRAYNEQFF TRBV29-1 . TRBJ2-1 TRBD1
TGTGCCAGCAGCGACAGGGGCGCCTCCTACGAGCAGTACTTC CASSDRGASYEQYF TRBV5-4 . TRBJ2-7 TRBD1
TGTGCCAGCAGCTTAGGCCCGGGACAGGTATTTGAAGCTTTCTTT CASSLGPGQVFEAFF TRBV11-2 . TRBJ1-1 TRBD1
TGTGCCAGCAGCGGGACGTTCGGGACAAAGTCCCACTACGAGCAGTACTTC CASSGTFGTKSHYEQYF TRBV5-6 . TRBJ2-7 .
TGTGCCTGGAGCGGGACTAGCCGGGCGGGCTCCTACAATGAGCAGTTCTTC CAWSGTSRAGSYNEQFF TRBV30 . TRBJ2-1 TRBD2
TGTGCCAGCAGGACAGGGGCTCCTTATGGCTACACCTTC CASRTGAPYGYTF TRBV6-5 . TRBJ1-2 TRBD1
TGTGCCAGCAGCCCAGGGGGACAGGGAATTGCGGCCGGGGAGCTGTTTTTT CASSPGGQGIAAGELFF TRBV7-2 few TRBJ2-2 TRBD1
TGTGCCATCAGTGAGACTGACAATGAGCAGTTCTTC CAISETDNEQFF TRBV10-3 . TRBJ2-1 .
TGTGCCAGCAGCTTAGAGGGGACAGGGGACGAGCAGTACTTC CASSLEGTGDEQYF TRBV7-8 . TRBJ2-7 TRBD1